What follows are 30 T cell receptor beta chains derived from one specimen sequenced in a study of cytomegalovirus exposure and HLA in healthy donors. Primers for the PCR totalled 60 Vbeta and 13 Jbeta. Some clones are missing from TCRdb's copy, which holds only in-frame ones; the method was immunoSEQ multiplex PCR. Among about 160,000 clones listed, roughly 87% were seen once. Sequencing was done on a sample of PBMCs. These TCRs come from a girl aged 10 to 17 in good health and CMV-seropositive.

This clone was picked up one time. J is TRBJ1-5 and V is TRBV7-2, with TRBD1 matching over 7 bases. The J segment lost 4 bases and the V segment lost 6 bases, leaving 9 bases of the junction unmatched. Germline CDR1 SGHTA, CDR2 FQGNSA. The CDR3 has 15 amino acids. The CDR3 region has the DNA TGTGCCAGCAGTAAGGCTACGGGACAGAATCAGCCCCAGCATTTT. Translated: CASSKATGQNQPQHF.

This chain joins TRBV5-1 and TRBJ2-7; the D gene is possibly TRBD1 (6 bases). Trimming took off 0 bases at V and 3 bases at J, with 19 bases between the two ends. Germline CDR1 SGHRS, CDR2 YFSETQ. The CDR3 runs 17 residues. The DNA for the CDR3 is TGCGCCAGCAGCTTGGTCGGGCCAGGGGCGAGGGGCTACGAGCAGTACTTC. Its translation is CASSLVGPGARGYEQYF.

This clone was counted a few times. The rearrangement links TRBV27 to TRBJ1-5, with 8 bases that match TRBD1. CDR3 length: 19 residues. Trimming at V came to 3 bases and at J to 2 bases, leaving 15 bases not matched to a gene. CDR1 MNHEY and CDR2 SMNVEV come from the germline V gene (reference sequence). This chain's CDR3 is CASSFEYYRGGFGNQPQHF. The CDR3 DNA follows: TGTGCCAGCAGTTTCGAATATTACAGGGGGGGGTTCGGCAATCAGCCCCAGCATTTT.

The sample holds one count of this clone. The genes are TRBV19 and TRBJ1-2; D is perhaps TRBD1 (6 bases). Germline CDR1 and CDR2: LNHDA and SQIVND (reference sequence). With 3 bases removed from V and 2 bases from J, the gap between germline ends came to 13 bases. This CDR3 contains 15 residues. The CDR3 reads CASSIYQGINYGYTF. DNA for the CDR3: TGTGCCAGTAGTATCTATCAGGGGATCAACTATGGCTACACCTTC.

A single count supports this clone. V usage is TRBV18 and J usage is TRBJ1-1; TRBD1 matches at 7 bases. CDR1 is KGHSH and CDR2 is LQKENI in the germline V gene. Trimming cost V 2 bases and J 0 bases; bases outside gene matches: 3. CDR3 size: 15 residues. This CDR3 reads CASSPGQVMNTEAFF. CDR3 nucleotide sequence: TGTGCCAGCTCACCAGGACAGGTCATGAACACTGAAGCTTTCTTT.

The V gene is TRBV28, the J gene TRBJ1-5; 8 bases are a match to TRBD1. The length of the CDR3 is 15 residues. After removal of 3 bases from V and 4 bases from J, the junction contained 5 bases not matched to a gene. Germline V gives CDR1 MDHEN, CDR2 SYDVKM. The CDR3 nucleotides are TGTGCCAGCAGTTTCTCGGACAGGGCAAATCAGCCCCAGCATTTT. Translation gives CASSFSDRANQPQHF.

The J gene is TRBJ1-6, the V gene TRBV30, with no clear D. V shed 5 bases and J shed 14 bases, with 10 bases lying between them. The length of the CDR3 is 10 residues. Per the germline V gene, CDR1 is GTSNPN and CDR2 is SVGIG (reference sequence). In DNA form, the CDR3 reads TGTGCCTGGGGACTTAGCACCCTCCACTTT. Translated, it gives CAWGLSTLHF.

J is TRBJ1-4 and V is TRBV6-5; 10 bases line up with TRBD1. The CDR3 runs to 16 residues. Germline V gives CDR1 MNHEY, CDR2 SVGAGI. Unmatched junction bases numbered 12, after V lost 3 bases and J lost 11 bases. The chain's CDR3 is CASSYSVGTGERKLFF. The CDR3 DNA reads TGTGCCAGCAGTTATTCCGTGGGGACAGGGGAGAGGAAACTGTTTTTT.

V and J are TRBV7-3 and TRBJ2-1, with 9 bases fitting TRBD2. The J segment lost 6 bases and the V segment lost 4 bases, leaving 7 bases of the junction unmatched. The CDR3 spans 15 residues. Germline V gene sequence: CDR1 SGHTA, CDR2 FQGTGA. The CDR3 region has the DNA TGTGCCAGCAGCTCACCGGGACTAGCTGGCAATGAGCAGTTCTTC. Translating gives CASSSPGLAGNEQFF.

The chain joins TRBV11-2 to TRBJ2-2, with D unclear. CDR3 length: 16 amino acids. From germline, CDR1 is SGHAT and CDR2 FQNNGV. Deletions cut 0 bases from V and 3 bases from J, with 11 bases between. CDR3 DNA sequence: TGTGCCAGCAGCTTAGATCGCGGCAGCTACACCGGGGAGCTGTTTTTT. As protein: CASSLDRGSYTGELFF.

CDR3 DNA: TGTGCCAGCAGTACGCCGGGACTAGCGGGTTCGCAGTCCTACGAGCAGTACTTC. It encodes CASSTPGLAGSQSYEQYF. V is TRBV5-6 and J is TRBJ2-7; the match to TRBD2 covers 12 bases. V trimming: 5 bases; J trimming: 1 base; junction bases outside the gene matches: 13. Germline assignment: CDR1 SGHDT and CDR2 YYEEEE. CDR3 size: 18 residues.

The V and J genes are TRBV29-1 and TRBJ1-4; 10 nucleotides align to TRBD1. The trim removed 7 bases at V and 5 bases at J, leaving 1 base unmatched. The germline V gene has CDR1 SQVTM and CDR2 ANQGSEA. CDR3 length: 12 amino acids. The CDR3 DNA is TGCAGCGGGGGACAGGGGAATGAAAAACTGTTTTTT. Amino acids: CSGGQGNEKLFF.

J is TRBJ1-1 and V is TRBV5-1; D is perhaps TRBD1 (6 bases). V gave up 2 bases and J gave up 4 bases, with 12 bases separating them. CDR3 size: 14 residues. Germline lookup yields CDR1 SGHRS and CDR2 YFSETQ. CDR3 coding DNA: TGCGCCAGCAGCTTTATCAGGGGCGGCACTGAAGCTTTCTTT. Protein product: CASSFIRGGTEAFF.

The rearrangement uses TRBV28 and TRBJ2-3, with a weak D call TRBD2 (5 bases). In germline, CDR1 is MDHEN, CDR2 SYDVKM. The V end lost 6 bases, the J end lost 3 bases, and 13 bases lay between the germline ends. The CDR3 contains 14 residues. Here the CDR3 DNA reads TGTGCCAGCAGCCTGCTAGCAGGTACAGATACGCAGTATTTT. Amino acids: CASSLLAGTDTQYF.

This clone was seen a few times. This rearrangement joins TRBV9 to TRBJ1-2, with a weak D call TRBD1 (5 bases). Trimming shortened V by 2 bases and J by 7 bases, and 15 bases separated the two germline ends. Germline V gene data show CDR1 as SGDLS and CDR2 as YYNGEE. The CDR3 spans 14 residues. The CDR3 coding sequence is TGTGCCAGCAGCGTCGGGGGAGGAAGCGGTGGCTACACCTTC. It specifies CASSVGGGSGGYTF.

The gene calls are TRBV5-1 and TRBJ2-7, with 12 positions matching TRBD2. CDR1 and CDR2 (germline): SGHRS, YFSETQ. CDR3 size: 15 residues. V shed 4 bases, J shed 5 bases, and the junction held 7 bases outside the gene matches. The CDR3 loop reads CASSVGLAGPHEQYF. CDR3 bases: TGCGCCAGCAGCGTGGGACTAGCGGGCCCCCACGAGCAGTACTTC.

This clone appeared a single time. The chain links TRBV7-2 to TRBJ1-3; possible D gene TRBD1, 5 bases. The V end was cut by 1 base, the J end by 0 bases, with 16 bases between. CDR1 SGHTA and CDR2 FQGNSA come from the germline V gene. The CDR3 has 18 amino acids. The CDR3 DNA is TGTGCCAGCAGCTTAGTACGGGTCGGGGGATACTCTGGAAACACCATATATTTT. The encoded protein is CASSLVRVGGYSGNTIYF.

The chain is built from TRBV5-6 and TRBJ2-5; 7 bases line up with TRBD1. The J call is uncertain, as TRBJ2-7 better fits the DNA end. Per germline, CDR1 SGHDT and CDR2 YYEEEE. This CDR3 has 15 amino acids. CDR3 DNA: TGTGCCAGCAGCTTGGCGCTAAGGGGGCCCTACGAGCAGTACTTC. Its protein is CASSLALRGPYEQYF.

This chain uses TRBV19 with TRBJ2-1; 8 bases align to TRBD2. V lost 0 bases to trimming and J lost 8 bases; unmatched junction nucleotides: 12. The CDR3 covers 17 residues. Germline CDR1 and CDR2: LNHDA and SQIVND (reference sequence). CDR3 amino acids: CASSIDLAGRANDEQFF. The CDR3 coding sequence is TGTGCCAGTAGTATAGATCTGGCCGGGAGGGCAAACGATGAGCAGTTCTTC.

The CDR3 DNA is TGTGCCAGCACCAAACAGGGCATGAACACTGAAGCTTTCTTT. It translates to CASTKQGMNTEAFF. V and J are TRBV28 and TRBJ1-1; TRBD1 might be the D (6 bases). CDR1 is MDHEN, CDR2 SYDVKM, per germline. This CDR3 is built from 14 residues. Trimming took off 7 bases at V and 0 bases at J, with 12 bases between the two ends.

This chain joins TRBV7-3 and TRBJ2-5; 8 bases map to TRBD1. Germline-derived CDR1 and CDR2 are SGHTA and FQGTGA. With 1 base clipped from V and 5 bases from J, the junction kept 6 bases outside the gene matches. This CDR3 has 15 residues. The CDR3 protein is CASSLNQGAWETQYF. The CDR3 DNA follows: TGTGCCAGCAGCTTAAATCAGGGGGCATGGGAGACCCAGTACTTC. The complete variable domain, with remaining parts taken from reference TRBV7-3 and TRBJ2-5, reads GAGVSQTPSNKVTEKGKYVELRCDPISGHTALYWYRQSLGQGPEFLIYFQGTGAADDSGLPNDRFFAVRPEGSVSTLKIQRTERGDSAVYLCASSLNQGAWETQYFGPGTRLLVL.

The rearrangement uses TRBV6-5 and TRBJ1-2; maybe TRBD1 (5 bases). From germline, CDR1 is MNHEY and CDR2 SVGAGI. CDR3 length: 14 residues. Trimming pared 6 bases from V and 1 base from J, leaving 12 bases between. CDR3 sequence: CASSQPGLNYGYTF. In DNA form, the CDR3 reads TGTGCCAGCAGCCAACCGGGACTTAACTATGGCTACACCTTC.

The chain employs TRBV4-1 and TRBJ2-1, with D possibly being TRBD2 (5 bases). Trimming shortened V by 3 bases and J by 12 bases, and 9 bases separated the two germline ends. Germline V CDR1 and CDR2: MGHRA, YSYEKL. The CDR3 runs 11 residues. For the CDR3, the DNA is TGCGCCAGCAGCCAGGGCGAGGGGCAGTTCTTC. It specifies CASSQGEGQFF.

This clone was counted only a few times. The chain combines TRBV27 with TRBJ2-6; a weak D match, TRBD1 (5 bases). The CDR3 is 17 amino acids. The germline V and J ends were trimmed by 5 bases and 0 bases, with 14 bases remaining between them. Germline loops: CDR1 MNHEY, CDR2 SMNVEV (reference sequence). CDR3 bases: TGTGCCAGCAGTCTAAGTAGACAGTCCTCTGGGGCCAACGTCCTGACTTTC. Translated: CASSLSRQSSGANVLTF.

The chain uses TRBV6-1 and TRBJ1-4; TRBD1 matches at 7 bases. V gave up 7 bases and J gave up 8 bases; unmatched junction bases: 13. The CDR3 covers 15 residues. CDR1 is MNHNS and CDR2 is SASEGT in the germline V gene. CDR3 sequence reads: CASIHGGTVNEKLFF. The CDR3 bases are TGTGCCAGCATTCACGGCGGGACAGTCAACGAAAAACTGTTTTTT.

V is TRBV11-1 and J is TRBJ2-1; 9 nucleotides match TRBD2. V lost 2 bases to trimming and J lost 4 bases; unmatched junction nucleotides: 6. This CDR3 contains 16 residues. Germline-derived CDR1 and CDR2 are SGHAT and FQDESV (reference sequence). The CDR3, as DNA: TGTGCCAGCAGCTTAATCAGCGGGGGGACATACAATGAGCAGTTCTTC. Translating it yields CASSLISGGTYNEQFF.

This chain connects TRBV7-9 to TRBJ1-1; 7 bases fit TRBD1. V lost 5 bases, J lost 4 bases, and 7 bases stayed unmatched. The germline gives CDR1 SEHNR, CDR2 FQNEAQ (reference sequence). This CDR3 comprises 14 residues. Here the CDR3 DNA reads TGTGCCAGCAGCGGATACAGGGGTGGCACTGAAGCTTTCTTT. Translation gives CASSGYRGGTEAFF.

The chain combines TRBV2 with TRBJ1-5; 7 positions match TRBD1. This CDR3 region has 17 residues. Germline V gives CDR1 SNHLY, CDR2 FYNNEI. V was pared by 6 bases and J by 1 base, with 12 bases of the junction left unmatched. The CDR3: CASRGPSGDSSNQPQHF. In DNA form, the CDR3 reads TGTGCCAGCAGGGGCCCTTCCGGGGACAGCAGCAATCAGCCCCAGCATTTT. The variable domain in full, with the rest retrieved from reference TRBV2 and TRBJ1-5, is EPEVTQTPSHQVTQMGQEVILRCVPISNHLYFYWYRQILGQKVEFLVSFYNNEISEKSEIFDDQFSVERPDGSNFTLKIRSTKLEDSAMYFCASRGPSGDSSNQPQHFGDGTRLSIL.

V and J are TRBV29-1 and TRBJ1-1; D is perhaps TRBD1 (5 bases). Deletions cut 4 bases from V and 10 bases from J, with 16 bases between. The CDR3 spans 12 residues. Per the germline V gene, CDR1 is SQVTM and CDR2 is ANQGSEA. CDR3 sequence (DNA): TGCAGCGTTGTTTCAGGACCGGGGGGAGCTTTCTTT. Encoded protein: CSVVSGPGGAFF.

The sample holds a few counts of this clone. The rearrangement links TRBV27 to TRBJ1-4; no reliable D call. Germline V gene sequence: CDR1 MNHEY, CDR2 SMNVEV (reference sequence). CDR3 length: 13 amino acids. Trimming left V 5 bases short and J 7 bases short, with 11 bases between. DNA for the CDR3: TGTGCCAGCAGTCGGGAAGTCGGTGAAAAACTGTTTTTT. Translation: CASSREVGEKLFF.